These T cell receptor beta chains were read from a single sample in a study of blood T cell repertoires in COVID-19. Profiling relied on immunoSEQ multiplex PCR, and the TCRdb table lists in-frame clones only, not all of them. The table has 150,000 to 200,000 clones, more than 70% seen once; the top ten hold nearly 2.5%. Specimen: peripheral blood. The receptors derive from a man aged 35-49 years with active or convalescent COVID-19. CDR3s include the opening cysteine and the closing phenylalanine or tryptophan. The D gene is left open where the match is weak. Clone size is stated in some rows and not others, as once, few, many or a class when expanded.

V	J	size	D	CDR3	DNA
TRBV30	TRBJ1-2	NA	NA	CARQAPDGYTF	TGTGCCAGACAGGCCCCGGATGGCTACACCTTC
TRBV7-8	TRBJ1-4	once	NA	CASSLPQLEQEKLFF	TGTGCCAGCAGCTTACCTCAATTAGAACAGGAAAAACTGTTTTTT
TRBV28	TRBJ2-6	NA	TRBD1	CASSPTGPGANVLTF	TGTGCCAGCAGCCCGACAGGGCCTGGGGCCAACGTCCTGACTTTC
TRBV18	TRBJ1-2	NA	NA	CASSPHRAYGYTF	TGTGCCAGCTCACCCCACAGGGCATATGGCTACACCTTC
TRBV29-1	TRBJ2-6	NA	NA	CSVGYRQGSGANVLTF	TGCAGCGTTGGGTACCGGCAGGGGTCTGGGGCCAACGTCCTGACTTTC
TRBV4-3	TRBJ2-1	NA	TRBD2	CASSRGGGDSYNEQFF	TGCGCCAGCAGCCGCGGGGGGGGCGACTCCTACAATGAGCAGTTCTTC
TRBV6-5	TRBJ1-6	NA	TRBD1	CASSTDRGGNSPLHF	TGTGCCAGCAGTACGGACAGGGGTGGGAATTCACCCCTCCACTTT
TRBV12-3/TRBV12-4	TRBJ1-2	NA	NA	CASSPTAFGYTF	TGTGCCAGCAGTCCAACAGCATTTGGCTACACCTTC
TRBV4-1	TRBJ1-4	NA	NA	CASSPGQPPTNEKLFF	TGCGCCAGCAGCCCCGGACAGCCCCCAACTAATGAAAAACTGTTTTTT
TRBV30	TRBJ1-1	many	NA	CAWSASSRVAFF	TGTGCCTGGAGCGCAAGTTCGAGGGTTGCTTTCTTT
TRBV5-8	TRBJ2-5	NA	NA	CASTKGGIWETQYF	TGTGCCAGCACCAAGGGAGGTATCTGGGAGACCCAGTACTTC
TRBV29-1	TRBJ2-1	NA	NA	CSFQTSSGAGKNEQFF	TGCAGCTTCCAGACGTCCTCGGGAGCAGGGAAGAATGAGCAGTTCTTC
TRBV6-5	TRBJ1-2	NA	TRBD1	CASSYLGQGGYGYTF	TGTGCCAGCAGTTACTTGGGACAGGGTGGCTATGGCTACACCTTC
TRBV28	TRBJ1-2	NA	NA	CASSPLRSSGGYTF	TGTGCCAGCAGTCCCCTCCGGTCGTCGGGGGGCTACACCTTC
TRBV5-6	TRBJ1-6	NA	NA	CASSLGDWALHF	TGTGCCAGCAGCTTGGGGGACTGGGCCCTCCACTTT
TRBV7-3	TRBJ2-1	few	TRBD2	CASSLAGGNEQFF	TGTGCCAGCAGCTTAGCGGGGGGGAATGAGCAGTTCTTC
TRBV2	TRBJ1-6	NA	TRBD1	CASSTGDSSYNSPLHF	TGTGCCAGCAGTACGGGGGACAGCTCCTATAATTCACCCCTCCACTTT
TRBV7-9	TRBJ2-5	NA	TRBD2	CASSLGSAGAGETQYF	TGTGCCAGCAGCTTAGGTTCAGCGGGGGCGGGAGAGACCCAGTACTTC
TRBV30	TRBJ1-2	NA	NA	CAWNRVGGLRIYGYTF	TGTGCCTGGAATAGGGTTGGGGGCCTGCGGATCTATGGCTACACCTTC
TRBV5-8	TRBJ2-3	once	TRBD1	CASSLQDRGPGTDTQYF	TGTGCCAGCAGCTTGCAGGACAGGGGGCCGGGGACAGATACGCAGTATTTT
TRBV6-1	TRBJ2-6	few	NA	CASSDSAGANVLTF	TGTGCCAGCAGTGATTCTGCTGGGGCCAACGTCCTGACTTTC
TRBV27	TRBJ2-7	NA	TRBD1	CASSARLGQGINEQYF	TGTGCCAGCAGTGCGCGCCTCGGACAGGGAATCAACGAGCAGTACTTC
TRBV4-2	TRBJ1-1	NA	NA	CASSQEQTMNTEAFF	TGTGCCAGCAGCCAAGAGCAGACTATGAACACTGAAGCTTTCTTT
TRBV7-8	TRBJ1-6	NA	NA	CASSLTSGNSPLHF	TGTGCCAGCAGCCTAACATCAGGGAATTCACCCCTCCACTTT
TRBV19	TRBJ2-3	NA	NA	CASSLLGDTQYF	TGTGCCAGTAGTTTACTAGGAGATACGCAGTATTTT
TRBV19	TRBJ1-1	NA	TRBD1	CASSMGQGIEAFF	TGTGCCAGTAGTATGGGACAGGGGATTGAAGCTTTCTTT
TRBV10-2	TRBJ1-2	few	NA	CASAGWQGGYGYTF	TGCGCCAGCGCCGGATGGCAGGGCGGATATGGCTACACCTTC
TRBV6-5	TRBJ1-1	NA	TRBD1	CASRWTGSTEAFF	TGTGCCAGCAGGTGGACAGGGAGTACTGAAGCTTTCTTT
TRBV13	TRBJ2-3	NA	TRBD2	CASSLTGGQDTQYF	TGTGCCAGCAGCCTCACGGGGGGGCAAGATACGCAGTATTTT
TRBV4-3	TRBJ1-6	NA	NA	CASSLKGRDSPLHF	TGCGCCAGCAGCCTTAAGGGGAGGGATTCACCCCTCCACTTT
TRBV21-1	TRBJ1-6	NA	NA	CASSKPGAPLHF	TGTGCCAGCAGCAAACCGGGGGCACCCCTCCACTTT
TRBV7-9	TRBJ1-2	NA	NA	CASSLARGNYGYTF	TGTGCCAGCAGCTTAGCGCGGGGAAACTATGGCTACACCTTC
TRBV10-1	TRBJ1-5	NA	TRBD1	CASSEPKKTYQGANSNQPQHF	TGCGCCAGCAGTGAGCCCAAGAAGACTTATCAGGGGGCGAATAGCAATCAGCCCCAGCATTTT
TRBV6-5	TRBJ1-2	NA	TRBD1	CASSYEGARDGYTF	TGTGCCAGCAGTTACGAGGGGGCGCGGGATGGCTACACCTTC
TRBV11-3	TRBJ2-1	NA	TRBD1	CASSPGQGVTGSYNEQFF	TGTGCCAGCTCTCCCGGACAGGGGGTTACTGGGTCCTACAATGAGCAGTTCTTC
TRBV7-3	TRBJ1-2	NA	NA	CASSSGQNGGYTF	TGTGCCAGCAGCTCTGGACAGAACGGTGGCTACACCTTC
TRBV7-9	TRBJ1-5	NA	NA	CASSGAGHQPQHF	TGTGCCAGCAGCGGCGCGGGGCACCAGCCCCAGCATTTT